This T cell receptor (beta chain) was identified during a study of T cell responses to AZD1222 COVID-19 vaccine. The data were produced by immunoSEQ multiplex PCR, yet TCRdb's version contains in-frame clones alone and is incomplete. The top ten hold roughly 13% of the sample, which has about 94,000 clones, approximately 90% seen once. Germline assignment: CDR1 SGHRS and CDR2 YFSETQ. Deletions cut 3 bases from V and 1 base from J, with 10 bases between. The CDR3 is 14 residues long. Regarding the study as a whole: Regions left unmutated in variants are reportedly the target of nearly half of spike-specific TCRs. With dominance at 160-218 and 743-854, vaccine-associated CD4 TCRs spanned spike. There were repertoire samples only from the period after the peak T cell response. Spike-specific TCR breadth rose after two AZD1222 doses, and depth rose as well.

Concerning this clone: The antigen is undetermined.

The chain employs TRBV5-1 and TRBJ1-1; D might be TRBD1 (5 bases). The clonotype was recovered from an adult in good health. Sample: peripheral blood, taken on day 0 of AZD1222 vaccination. CDR3: CASSWGPENTEAFF. The CDR3 nucleotides are TGCGCCAGCAGCTGGGGCCCAGAGAACACTGAAGCTTTCTTT.